These T cell receptor beta chains were read from a single sample in a study of blood T cells in healthy people across ages. TCRdb passed the 5' RACE reads through MiXCR, listing each CDR3 protein once. This table holds 850,000 or so distinct CDR3 sequences, 29% found once. Sequencing input: blood. The receptor set was obtained from a woman older than 75 in good health. Each CDR3 is given with its conserved first and last residue. Fields, in order: J gene, clone size, D gene, V gene, CDR3 DNA, CDR3 protein. D genes are given only for firm matches. Not all rows give a size; the values are once, few, many and, for expanded clones, a class.

J: TRBJ1-1; size: .; D: TRBD1; V: TRBV20-1; DNA: TGCAGTGCTTGGACAGGGAGGACTGAAGCTTTCTTT; CDR3: CSAWTGRTEAFF
J: TRBJ1-1; size: .; D: .; V: TRBV6-5; DNA: TGTGCCAGCAACCAACAGGATTTGAACACTGAAGCTTTCTTT; CDR3: CASNQQDLNTEAFF
J: TRBJ2-7; size: many; D: .; V: TRBV7-8; DNA: TGTGCCAGCAGCTTAGATGGGCAGCCCAGCTACGAGCAGTACTTC; CDR3: CASSLDGQPSYEQYF
J: TRBJ2-3; size: .; D: TRBD2; V: TRBV12-3/TRBV12-4; DNA: TGTACCAGTGGGGTTCAGCGGGGGGGCATAGATACGCAGTATTTT; CDR3: CTSGVQRGGIDTQYF
J: TRBJ1-5; size: many; D: TRBD1; V: TRBV9; DNA: TGTGCCAGCAGCACAGGGACAGGCAACAATCAGCCCCAGCATTTT; CDR3: CASSTGTGNNQPQHF
J: TRBJ1-4; size: few; D: .; V: TRBV28; DNA: TGTGCCAGCAGACCGACACGTCGGAATGAAAAACTGTTTTTT; CDR3: CASRPTRRNEKLFF
J: TRBJ2-6; size: many; D: TRBD1; V: TRBV5-1; DNA: TGCGCCAGCAGCTTGGGGACAGGGTCTGGGGCCAACGTCCTGACTTTC; CDR3: CASSLGTGSGANVLTF
J: TRBJ2-7; size: .; D: TRBD2; V: TRBV20-1; DNA: TGCAGTGCTACCCGGGAGGCGAGAAACGAGCAGTACTTC; CDR3: CSATREARNEQYF
J: TRBJ2-3; size: few; D: .; V: TRBV6-6; DNA: TGTGCCAGCAGTTACGCCGCTACTAGCACAGATACGCAGTATTTT; CDR3: CASSYAATSTDTQYF
J: TRBJ1-3; size: .; D: .; V: TRBV18; DNA: TGTGCCAGCTCACCACCGTCACGCTCTGGAAACACCATATATTTT; CDR3: CASSPPSRSGNTIYF
J: TRBJ2-3; size: .; D: TRBD2; V: TRBV6-6; DNA: TGTGCCAGCAATCCTAGCGGGGGGCTTAGCGCAGATACGCAGTATTTT; CDR3: CASNPSGGLSADTQYF
J: TRBJ2-1; size: many; D: TRBD2; V: TRBV24-1; DNA: TGTGCCACCAGTGGTTCTAGCGGGAGAAATGAGCAGTTCTTC; CDR3: CATSGSSGRNEQFF
J: TRBJ1-2; size: .; D: .; V: TRBV6-2/TRBV6-3; DNA: TGTGCCAGCAGCTCCGGCCCAGCATCGGGTGGCCACACCTTC; CDR3: CASSSGPASGGHTF
J: TRBJ2-2; size: many; D: .; V: TRBV27; DNA: TGTGCCAGCAGTTTATCCTTGGTGACCGGGGAGCTGTTTTTT; CDR3: CASSLSLVTGELFF
J: TRBJ1-2; size: .; D: TRBD1; V: TRBV28; DNA: TGTGCCAGCAGTTACCCGTCGGGACAGGGTTATGGCTACACCTTC; CDR3: CASSYPSGQGYGYTF
J: TRBJ2-3; size: many; D: .; V: TRBV6-1; DNA: TGTGCCAGCACTCGGTCCAGGGGTGCAGATACGCAGTATTTT; CDR3: CASTRSRGADTQYF
J: TRBJ2-5; size: many; D: TRBD2; V: TRBV7-2; DNA: TGTGCCAGCAGCACTAGGGGGGCTAGCGGGGGGACCCTACAAGAGACCCAGTACTTC; CDR3: CASSTRGASGGTLQETQYF
J: TRBJ2-3; size: many; D: .; V: TRBV9; DNA: TGTGCCAGCAGTACGAGCGGAGGCACAGATACGCAGTATTTT; CDR3: CASSTSGGTDTQYF
J: TRBJ2-7; size: few; D: TRBD1; V: TRBV18; DNA: TGTGCCAGCTCAACTCTACGACAGGGGGCCGTGAATGAGCAGTACTTC; CDR3: CASSTLRQGAVNEQYF
J: TRBJ2-7; size: many; D: .; V: TRBV6-2/TRBV6-3; DNA: TGTGCCAGCAGCCCCAACAAGAAGAGCTCCTACGAGCAGTACTTC; CDR3: CASSPNKKSSYEQYF
J: TRBJ2-3; size: many; D: .; V: TRBV24-1; DNA: TGTGCCACCAGTGATTTGACTAGCAGAGATACGCAGTATTTT; CDR3: CATSDLTSRDTQYF
J: TRBJ2-1; size: few; D: .; V: TRBV14; DNA: TGTGCCAGCAGCCAAGATCTAGGTCAGGGTTCCAATGAGCAGTTCTTC; CDR3: CASSQDLGQGSNEQFF
J: TRBJ2-7; size: .; D: TRBD1; V: TRBV7-2; DNA: TGTGCCAGCAGCTTAGTACTAGGGGACAGCTCCTACGAGCAGTACTTC; CDR3: CASSLVLGDSSYEQYF
J: TRBJ2-2; size: few; D: TRBD2; V: TRBV9; DNA: TGTGCCAGCAGCGTAGTGCCCAGCGGGGGGGCCGTGGAGCTGTTTTTT; CDR3: CASSVVPSGGAVELFF
J: TRBJ2-7; size: many; D: .; V: TRBV7-9; DNA: TGTGCCAGCAGCTTAGATGGCGGTGCCTACGAGCAGTACTTC; CDR3: CASSLDGGAYEQYF
J: TRBJ2-7; size: .; D: .; V: TRBV7-2; DNA: TGTGCCAGCAGCTCTTATCCCGTGCGCTACGAGCAGTACTTC; CDR3: CASSSYPVRYEQYF
J: TRBJ2-1; size: .; D: .; V: TRBV20-1; DNA: TGCAGTGCTAGAGGGACGCTAGCAGAGAATGAGCAGTTCTTC; CDR3: CSARGTLAENEQFF
J: TRBJ1-3; size: .; D: TRBD1; V: TRBV7-2; DNA: TGTGCCAGCAGCCTTGACAGGGGAACGACAAACACCATATATTTT; CDR3: CASSLDRGTTNTIYF
J: TRBJ2-3; size: few; D: TRBD1; V: TRBV11-2; DNA: TGTGCCAGCAGTTCTAGGGGGCCGCAGAAGGATACGCAGTATTTT; CDR3: CASSSRGPQKDTQYF
J: TRBJ2-2; size: few; D: .; V: TRBV4-2; DNA: TGTGCCAGCAGCCAAGTTTCTACAGGGAACACCGGGGAGCTGTTTTTT; CDR3: CASSQVSTGNTGELFF
J: TRBJ2-7; size: many; D: .; V: TRBV29-1; DNA: TGCAGCGCTGGGCAGACGAACGAGCAGTACTTC; CDR3: CSAGQTNEQYF
J: TRBJ2-7; size: many; D: .; V: TRBV30; DNA: TGTGCCTGGAGTGTAATACAGGGATTGGACGAGCAGTACTTC; CDR3: CAWSVIQGLDEQYF
J: TRBJ2-1; size: .; D: TRBD2; V: TRBV6-6; DNA: TGTGCCAGCAGTTACTCGAGGACTAGCGGCTTCGCCTATGAGCAGTTCTTC; CDR3: CASSYSRTSGFAYEQFF
J: TRBJ2-5; size: many; D: TRBD2; V: TRBV5-1; DNA: TGCGCCAGCAGCTTACTAGCGGAGGTAGAGACCCAGTACTTC; CDR3: CASSLLAEVETQYF
J: TRBJ2-3; size: .; D: TRBD2; V: TRBV7-2; DNA: TGTGCCAGCAGCTTAGACTGGCGGGGGGCCGGGGATACGCAGTATTTT; CDR3: CASSLDWRGAGDTQYF
J: TRBJ2-1; size: many; D: .; V: TRBV7-2; DNA: TGTGCCAGCAGTTGGGGCGGTGAGCAGTTCTTC; CDR3: CASSWGGEQFF
J: TRBJ2-3; size: many; D: .; V: TRBV24-1; DNA: TGTGCCACCAGTGATCTCAGACTCGGACAGACAGATACGCAGTATTTT; CDR3: CATSDLRLGQTDTQYF
J: TRBJ2-1; size: .; D: TRBD2; V: TRBV5-6; DNA: TGTGCCAGCAGCGGACAACTCGGGACTAGAAACAATGAGCAGTTCTTC; CDR3: CASSGQLGTRNNEQFF
J: TRBJ1-2; size: many; D: .; V: TRBV6-2/TRBV6-3; DNA: TGTGCCAGCAGTTACTACGAAACTAACTATGGCTACACCTTC; CDR3: CASSYYETNYGYTF
J: TRBJ2-5; size: .; D: TRBD1; V: TRBV20-1; DNA: TGCAGTGCTAGAGAGGACAGGGGTTTGGAGACCCAGTACTTC; CDR3: CSAREDRGLETQYF
J: TRBJ1-6; size: many; D: .; V: TRBV5-1; DNA: TGCGCCAGCAGCTTGGGACAGTCGAGCTCCTATAATTCACCCCTCCACTTT; CDR3: CASSLGQSSSYNSPLHF
J: TRBJ2-1; size: many; D: TRBD2; V: TRBV7-2; DNA: TGTGCCAGCAGCTTGGGACTAGCGTCCTACAATGAGCAGTTCTTC; CDR3: CASSLGLASYNEQFF
J: TRBJ2-1; size: many; D: .; V: TRBV6-4; DNA: TGTGCCAGCAGTGAGTTAAATGAGCAGTTCTTC; CDR3: CASSELNEQFF
J: TRBJ2-3; size: .; D: .; V: TRBV19; DNA: TGTGCCAGTAGTGTGGACCTCCAGGCTGTGAGCACAGATACGCAGTATTTT; CDR3: CASSVDLQAVSTDTQYF
J: TRBJ1-4; size: .; D: .; V: TRBV12-3/TRBV12-4; DNA: TGTGCCAGCAGTTTAGGGGGGCGGCTTGAAAAACTGTTTTTT; CDR3: CASSLGGRLEKLFF
J: TRBJ2-5; size: .; D: .; V: TRBV7-9; DNA: TGTGCCAGCAGCTTAGAGGCGTGGCAGTACTTC; CDR3: CASSLEAWQYF
J: TRBJ2-7; size: many; D: .; V: TRBV6-5; DNA: TGTGCCAGCAGTTACTCGTGGAGGGGGCGCAACGAGCAGTACTTC; CDR3: CASSYSWRGRNEQYF